The rows below give T cell receptor beta chains drawn from one sample of a study of blood T cell repertoires in COVID-19. Sequencing used immunoSEQ multiplex PCR; TCRdb keeps in-frame clones, though not all of them. The data hold about 270,000 clones, with approximately 89% observed a single time. Sequenced sample: PBMCs or T cells enriched from blood (not recorded which). All receptors derive from a man aged 35 to 55 who had been exposed to COVID-19. Each CDR3 is given with its conserved first and last residue. The order of the fields is J gene, D gene, clone size, V gene, CDR3 DNA, CDR3 protein. D genes are given only for firm matches. Size is omitted from some rows. Given values are once, few, many or a class for expanded clones.

>TRBJ1-1|NA|once|TRBV19
TGTGCCAGTAGTGTTAACAGGGTTGAGAACACTGAAGCTTTCTTT
CASSVNRVENTEAFF
>TRBJ1-5|TRBD1|NA|TRBV5-8
TGTGCCAGCACCGACAGGGATAATCTATATAGCAATCAGCCCCAGCATTTT
CASTDRDNLYSNQPQHF
>TRBJ2-1|TRBD1|NA|TRBV5-4
TGTGCCAGCAGCTCACCCACAGGGGGTGAGCAGTTCTTC
CASSSPTGGEQFF
>TRBJ1-1|NA|NA|TRBV11-3
TGTGCCAGCAGCTACAGGGAAACGAACACTGAAGCTTTCTTT
CASSYRETNTEAFF
>TRBJ1-5|NA|NA|TRBV28
TGTGCCAGCAGCATAGGGGGGGACCCCGATCAGCCCCAGCATTTT
CASSIGGDPDQPQHF
>TRBJ2-3|NA|NA|TRBV3-1/TRBV3-2
TGTGCCAGCAGCCTCGCCGGGGTGCCTACTAGCACAGATACGCAGTATTTT
CASSLAGVPTSTDTQYF
>TRBJ1-6|NA|NA|TRBV4-1
TGCGCCAGCAAGGGAGGCAGGGAAAATTCACCCCTCCACTTT
CASKGGRENSPLHF
>TRBJ1-5|NA|NA|TRBV3-1/TRBV3-2
TGTGCCAGCAGCCAGCTAACGAGTGGAGGACAGCCCCAGCATTTT
CASSQLTSGGQPQHF
>TRBJ2-6|NA|NA|TRBV9
TGTGCCAGCAGCCCCGCCTTTGGAGTATCTGGGGCCAACGTCCTGACTTTC
CASSPAFGVSGANVLTF
>TRBJ1-1|TRBD1|NA|TRBV9
TGTGCCAGCAGCGCAGGGGGCATGGACACTGAAGCTTTCTTT
CASSAGGMDTEAFF
>TRBJ1-1|NA|NA|TRBV5-4
TGTGCCAGCAGCTTTGTAGGTCTGGGTACTAGAAAGAACACTGAAGCTTTCTTT
CASSFVGLGTRKNTEAFF
>TRBJ2-2|NA|NA|TRBV6-5
TGTGCCAGCAGTTACTCGAGCCCAGGGTTTGAGGAGCTGTTTTTT
CASSYSSPGFEELFF
>TRBJ2-7|NA|NA|TRBV15
TGTGCCACCAGCAGAGCAGCTAGCGACGTGTACGAGCAGTACTTC
CATSRAASDVYEQYF
>TRBJ2-7|NA|NA|TRBV2
TGTGCCAGCAGTGTGGAACAGACCTACGAGCAGTACTTC
CASSVEQTYEQYF
>TRBJ1-1|NA|NA|TRBV7-8
TGTGCCAGCAGCTTAGCGTCTGACACTGAAGCTTTCTTT
CASSLASDTEAFF
>TRBJ1-1|NA|NA|TRBV27
TGTGCCAGCCTGGGCGTTAACACTGAAGCTTTCTTT
CASLGVNTEAFF
>TRBJ1-5|TRBD1|NA|TRBV4-1
TGCGCCAGCAGCCAAGAGGACAGGGTCAATCAGCCCCAGCATTTT
CASSQEDRVNQPQHF
>TRBJ1-5|NA|few|TRBV28
TGTGCCAGCAGTTTCGACACTCCTAGCAATCAGCCCCAGCATTTT
CASSFDTPSNQPQHF
>TRBJ1-1|NA|NA|TRBV25-1
TGTGCCAGCAGTGAATCCGGGACAACGGTCGAAGCTTTCTTT
CASSESGTTVEAFF
>TRBJ2-7|NA|NA|TRBV28
TGTGCCAGCAGTACCCAGGGCTACGAGCAGTACTTC
CASSTQGYEQYF
>TRBJ1-2|TRBD1|NA|TRBV6-5
TGTGCCAGCAGTTACTCAACAGGGGGGAACTATGGCTACACCTTC
CASSYSTGGNYGYTF
>TRBJ1-2|NA|NA|TRBV5-6
TGTGCCAGCAGCAATCCCGTCGAGGAGATTAGCTATGGCTACACCTTC
CASSNPVEEISYGYTF
>TRBJ2-1|TRBD2|NA|TRBV9
TGTGCCAGCAGCGTCGGACTAGCGGACTCCTACAATGAGCAGTTCTTC
CASSVGLADSYNEQFF
>TRBJ1-1|TRBD1|NA|TRBV5-1
TGCGCCAGCAGCTCGACAGGGAGGGAAGCTTTCTTT
CASSSTGREAFF
>TRBJ1-1|NA|NA|TRBV11-2
TGTGCCAGCAGCCTAAACCAGGGATCGAACACTGAAGCTTTCTTT
CASSLNQGSNTEAFF
>TRBJ2-7|TRBD1|NA|TRBV29-1
TGCAGCGTTGGGCCCCGGGACAGGGTGTACGAGCAGTACTTC
CSVGPRDRVYEQYF
>TRBJ2-7|TRBD1|NA|TRBV30
TGTGCCTGGAGCCTCGCAGGGGGCGAGCAGTACTTC
CAWSLAGGEQYF
>TRBJ1-1|NA|NA|TRBV18
TGTGCCAGCTCACCACTTTCGGAGACTGAAGCTTTCTTT
CASSPLSETEAFF
>TRBJ2-1|NA|once|TRBV7-3
TGTGCCAGCAGCTTAACAGGTGGCGGCAAGAACAATGAGCAGTTCTTC
CASSLTGGGKNNEQFF
>TRBJ1-5|NA|NA|TRBV6-2/TRBV6-3
TGTGCCAGCAGTGGAGAGACAGGATACCTTCAGCCCCAGCATTTT
CASSGETGYLQPQHF
>TRBJ1-5|TRBD1|NA|TRBV19
TGTGCCACCGGGACAGGGGGCGAGCCCCAGCATTTT
CATGTGGEPQHF
>TRBJ2-6|NA|NA|TRBV27
TGTGCCAGCAGTTTAGTGTCCTGGGGAGGTGGGGCCAACGTCCTGACTTTC
CASSLVSWGGGANVLTF
>TRBJ2-2|NA|NA|TRBV5-1
TGCGCCAGCAGCTTGGCGGGAGACTCCACCGGGGAGCTGTTTTTT
CASSLAGDSTGELFF
>TRBJ1-3|NA|NA|TRBV12-3/TRBV12-4
TGTGCCACCCCCCGGGGGGGAAACACCATATATTTT
CATPRGGNTIYF
>TRBJ1-4|NA|NA|TRBV3-1/TRBV3-2
TGTGCCAGCAGCCCGTCCGGGACAACTAATGAAAAACTGTTTTTT
CASSPSGTTNEKLFF
>TRBJ1-4|TRBD1|NA|TRBV28
TGTGCCAGCAGTCTTTGGACAGGGGGCTCTGAAAAACTGTTTTTT
CASSLWTGGSEKLFF
>TRBJ2-3|NA|NA|TRBV24-1
TGTGCCACCAGCCCAGCAGGCGCTGCTTCCCCAGATACGCAGTATTTT
CATSPAGAASPDTQYF
>TRBJ1-4|NA|NA|TRBV5-5
TGTGCCAGCAGCTTGTATCGCACAGGAACTAATGAAAAACTGTTTTTT
CASSLYRTGTNEKLFF
>TRBJ1-1|TRBD1|NA|TRBV10-1
TGCGCCAGCAGCCAACAGGGGGAGAACACTGAAGCTTTCTTT
CASSQQGENTEAFF
>TRBJ2-1|TRBD2|once|TRBV30
TGTGCCTGGAAAAAATCCTCCGGGACTAGCGGCCTCAATGAGCAGTTCTTC
CAWKKSSGTSGLNEQFF
>TRBJ1-2|NA|NA|TRBV29-1
TGCAGCGTTAATCACAGGGTCGGCTACACCTTC
CSVNHRVGYTF
>TRBJ2-1|NA|NA|TRBV13
TGTGCCAGCAGATCCAGAGCGGGCCCAAACTACAATGAGCAGTTCTTC
CASRSRAGPNYNEQFF
>TRBJ1-4|TRBD1|NA|TRBV10-1
TGCGCCAGCAGTGATTCACTACAGACAGGGCCTAATGAAAAACTGTTTTTT
CASSDSLQTGPNEKLFF
>TRBJ2-5|TRBD2|NA|TRBV3-1/TRBV3-2
TGTGCCAGCAGCCAAGGGGGACTAGCGGGAGTAGAGACCCAGTACTTC
CASSQGGLAGVETQYF
>TRBJ2-7|NA|NA|TRBV3-1/TRBV3-2
TGTGCCAGCAGCCAAGGGGTCGTAGCGAGTGCCTACGAGCAGTACTTC
CASSQGVVASAYEQYF
>TRBJ2-5|TRBD1|NA|TRBV7-8
TGTGCCAGCACTCAAAAGGCTCCCCCGGGACAGATCCACTTC
CASTQKAPPGQIHF
>TRBJ2-3|NA|NA|TRBV9
TGTGCCAGCAGCGTAGGACAGCCTAGCACAGATACGCAGTATTTT
CASSVGQPSTDTQYF
>TRBJ2-7|TRBD1|NA|TRBV10-1
TGCGCCACTCCCGGGACAGGGGCGTACGAGCAGTACTTC
CATPGTGAYEQYF
>TRBJ1-3|NA|NA|TRBV6-5
TGTGCCAGCAGAGCGGACAGCCTATCTGGAAACACCATATATTTT
CASRADSLSGNTIYF
>TRBJ2-1|TRBD2|NA|TRBV5-1
TGCGCCAGCAGCTCCCTGGGGGGGGAAGGTGAGCAGTTCTTC
CASSSLGGEGEQFF
>TRBJ2-7|TRBD1|NA|TRBV27
TGTGCCAGCGGGGACAGCACCTACGAGCAGTACTTC
CASGDSTYEQYF
>TRBJ2-7|NA|NA|TRBV5-5
TGTGCCAGCAGCTTAAGGAGGGACTTTAAGGAGCAGTACTTC
CASSLRRDFKEQYF
>TRBJ2-1|TRBD2|NA|TRBV2
TGTGCCAGCAGCGGCCTCGGCGGGAGATCCAATGAGCAGTTCTTC
CASSGLGGRSNEQFF
>TRBJ1-5|NA|NA|TRBV12-3/TRBV12-4
TGTGCCAGCAGCCCAGGTGGCCTTCAGCCCCAGCATTTT
CASSPGGLQPQHF